This is a list of T cell receptor beta chains from one sample in a study of cytotoxic CD8 clonotypes in ibrutinib-treated CLL. TCRdb keeps only in-frame clones here, not all; method: immunoSEQ multiplex PCR. The data contain about 50,000 clones, about 50% of them singletons. The sequencing used PBMCs, collected after 24 months of ibrutinib treatment. These TCRs come from a human donor with chronic lymphocytic leukemia. The CDR3 runs from the conserved cysteine through the conserved F or W. A D gene is named only where the DNA matches it firmly. Size is stated for part of the rows, as once, few or many counts, or as a class when the clone is expanded.

V	D	size	J	CDR3	DNA
TRBV10-3	.	.	TRBJ1-1	CAISDHSDSTEAFF	TGTGCCATCAGTGATCACAGTGATTCTACTGAAGCTTTCTTT
TRBV7-8	.	.	TRBJ2-7	CASSPRGGASYEQYF	TGTGCCAGCAGCCCCCGAGGAGGCGCCTCATACGAGCAGTACTTC
TRBV5-1	TRBD1	.	TRBJ2-1	CASSLVGTGYNEQFF	TGCGCCAGCAGCTTGGTTGGGACAGGGTACAATGAGCAGTTCTTC
TRBV19	.	few	TRBJ1-5	CASSMGRSDQPQHF	TGTGCCAGTAGTATGGGGAGGTCGGATCAGCCCCAGCATTTT
TRBV27	.	.	TRBJ2-3	CASSALRSTDTQYF	TGTGCCAGCAGTGCCCTTCGGAGCACAGATACGCAGTATTTT
TRBV2	.	.	TRBJ2-7	CASTPRRSSWEQYF	TGTGCCAGCACTCCAAGGAGAAGTTCCTGGGAGCAGTACTTC
TRBV5-1	TRBD1	once	TRBJ2-5	CASSRSTGQETQYF	TGCGCCAGCAGTCGATCGACAGGGCAAGAGACCCAGTACTTC
TRBV6-5	.	many	TRBJ2-7	CASSYGVEQYF	TGTGCCAGCAGTTACGGGGTCGAGCAGTACTTC
TRBV6-1	.	.	TRBJ1-2	CASKDSSRGDYGYTF	TGTGCCAGCAAGGACAGTTCCCGAGGAGACTATGGCTACACCTTC
TRBV15	.	once	TRBJ1-1	CATSRTAETEAFF	TGTGCCACCAGCAGGACCGCGGAGACTGAAGCTTTCTTT
TRBV5-1	.	.	TRBJ2-3	CASRQASGTDTQYF	TGCGCCAGCAGACAAGCCTCAGGCACAGATACGCAGTATTTT
TRBV6-6	.	.	TRBJ2-7	CASSYSWGLYEQYF	TGTGCCAGCAGTTACTCATGGGGCCTATACGAGCAGTACTTC
TRBV5-4	.	.	TRBJ2-7	CASSYNGGTGEQYF	TGTGCCAGCAGCTATAACGGGGGTACGGGGGAGCAGTACTTC
TRBV4-2	TRBD1	.	TRBJ2-7	CASSQDGQGPTYEQYF	TGTGCCAGCAGCCAAGACGGACAGGGTCCCACCTACGAGCAGTACTTC
TRBV27	.	many	TRBJ2-5	CASSPSWGETQYF	TGTGCCAGCAGCCCCTCTTGGGGAGAGACCCAGTACTTC
TRBV9	.	.	TRBJ1-3	CASSFSDVPSGNTIYF	TGTGCCAGCAGCTTTAGTGATGTTCCCTCTGGAAACACCATATATTTT
TRBV6-5	TRBD1	.	TRBJ1-1	CASSRTGGSTEAFF	TGTGCCAGCAGTCGAACAGGGGGTTCCACTGAAGCTTTCTTT
TRBV5-1	TRBD1	few	TRBJ2-7	CASSPEIRDRGKYEQYF	TGCGCCAGCAGCCCCGAGATCCGGGACAGGGGGAAATACGAGCAGTACTTC
TRBV10-2	TRBD1	once	TRBJ1-4	CASTGQGLEKLFF	TGCGCCAGCACGGGACAGGGTCTCGAAAAACTGTTTTTT
TRBV12-5	.	.	TRBJ1-5	CASGIPRIQPQHF	TGTGCTAGTGGTATACCCCGAATTCAGCCCCAGCATTTT
TRBV7-9	.	few	TRBJ1-1	CASSTDTNTEAFF	TGTGCCAGCAGCACAGACACAAACACTGAAGCTTTCTTT
TRBV5-1	.	.	TRBJ2-5	CASSRGQETQYF	TGCGCCAGCAGCCGGGGCCAAGAGACCCAGTACTTC
TRBV11-3	.	few	TRBJ2-1	CASSPRLTPYNEQFF	TGTGCCAGCAGCCCCCGGCTTACGCCCTACAATGAGCAGTTCTTC
TRBV6-6	TRBD2	.	TRBJ2-1	CASRLSGMEYNEQFF	TGTGCCAGCAGACTGAGCGGGATGGAGTACAATGAGCAGTTCTTC
TRBV5-5	.	.	TRBJ2-2	CASSLGGPSRELFF	TGTGCCAGCAGCTTGGGTGGCCCGAGCCGGGAGCTGTTTTTT
TRBV4-1	.	few	TRBJ1-4	CASSLVATNEKLFF	TGCGCCAGCAGCCTAGTTGCAACTAATGAAAAACTGTTTTTT
TRBV5-6	.	few	TRBJ2-7	CASSGGVYEQYF	TGTGCCAGCAGCGGCGGTGTCTACGAGCAGTACTTC
TRBV5-6	.	.	TRBJ2-1	CASSLWGPYNEQFF	TGTGCCAGCAGCTTGTGGGGCCCCTACAATGAGCAGTTCTTC
TRBV5-4	.	.	TRBJ2-1	CASSLDTASYNEQFF	TGTGCCAGCAGCCTGGACACCGCCTCCTACAATGAGCAGTTCTTC
TRBV4-1	.	few	TRBJ1-2	CASSQDSSILGYGYTF	TGCGCCAGCAGCCAAGATAGTTCCATATTGGGCTATGGCTACACCTTC
TRBV15	.	few	TRBJ1-5	CATSRDILSGNQPQHF	TGTGCCACCAGCAGAGATATTTTGTCAGGAAATCAGCCCCAGCATTTT
TRBV29-1	.	.	TRBJ2-1	CSVNRDSSYNEQFF	TGCAGCGTGAACAGGGATAGCTCCTACAATGAGCAGTTCTTC
TRBV6-1	.	.	TRBJ1-2	CASTSQGRGDYGYTF	TGTGCCAGCACCTCACAGGGTAGAGGGGACTATGGCTACACCTTC
TRBV9	.	.	TRBJ2-3	CASSVGVSTDTQYF	TGTGCCAGCAGCGTAGGCGTGTCCACAGATACGCAGTATTTT
TRBV27	.	.	TRBJ1-6	CASSGDSYNSPLHF	TGTGCCAGCAGTGGGGACTCCTATAATTCACCCCTCCACTTT